This TCR beta chain derives from a study of T cell responses to AZD1222 COVID-19 vaccine. Broader study findings: Targets within unmutated variant regions were reportedly found for nearly half of spike-specific TCRs.

Of note for this clone: Antigen unknown.

Germline values: CDR1 SQVTM, CDR2 ANQGSEA. The CDR3 totals 11 residues. The ends were cut back, 6 bases at V and 4 bases at J, with 8 bases in the middle. Clones were sequenced by immunoSEQ multiplex PCR, and TCRdb holds only the in-frame ones, with some missing. Of approximately 150,000 clones listed, roughly 93% are singletons. This chain connects TRBV29-1 to TRBJ2-3; possible D gene TRBD1, 5 bases. The TCR comes from an adult who had recovered from COVID-19. The sample was peripheral blood, taken after recovery from COVID-19. CDR3 coding DNA: TGCAGCGTCGTACAGGCAGATACGCAGTATTTT. Translation: CSVVQADTQYF.